This TCR beta chain originates from a study of cytomegalovirus exposure and HLA in healthy donors. Comments on this clone: The antigen is undetermined.

A multiplex PCR was run with 60 Vbeta primers and 13 Jbeta primers. Clones were read by immunoSEQ multiplex PCR, and TCRdb kept only the in-frame ones, dropping some. The table includes 250,000 to 350,000 clones, just over 85% detected once. Germline loops: CDR1 SGDLS, CDR2 YYNGEE. This CDR3 region has 14 residues. V was clipped by 0 bases and J by 1 base; unmatched bases: 0. The study's findings and limits: It was reportedly the case that the classifier diagnosed cytomegalovirus status with high specificity and sensitivity. Later analysis associated a missense DCLRE1C variant with TCR beta V- and J-gene trimming.

The receptor comes from a man aged 35-49 years in good health and CMV-seropositive. The chain has TRBV9 and TRBJ1-1, with 7 bases aligning to TRBD1. Source material: PBMCs. CDR3 in DNA: TGTGCCAGCAGCGTAGAGGGGGCGAACACTGAAGCTTTCTTT. Its translation: CASSVEGANTEAFF.